This TCR beta chain was retrieved from a study of shared clonotypes between healthy human individuals. Background on the study: Three CD4 naive, three CD4 memory, two CD8 naive and one CD8 memory plate were used per donor. Study-wide findings and caveats: Depth of sequencing was expected to influence donor clonotype sharing.

Deep-level assay runs were performed. Libraries were prepared by immunoSEQ multiplex PCR; TCRdb keeps only in-frame clonotypes and omits some of them. The sample lists millions of clones, 95% occurring once. About this clone itself: Its matching antigen is unknown.

CD4+ cells yielded CD45RA+ naive and CD45RA-negative memory subsets. The sequence came from a man between 18 and 29 years old in good health. Sequencing was done on a sample of naive CD4+ T cells sorted from blood. The subset is: CD45RA+ positively selected.

The CDR3 is CASSPPPSGNTIYF. The CDR3 bases are TGTGCCAGCAGCCCCCCTCCGTCAGGAAACACCATATATTTT. The J gene is TRBJ1-3, the V gene TRBV5-6; D is uncertain. The V and J ends lost 4 bases and 4 bases respectively, with 12 bases between them. This CDR3 is built from 14 residues. From germline, CDR1 is SGHDT and CDR2 YYEEEE.